This entry concerns a single TCR beta chain. Antigen: not known. The data stem from a study of shared clonotypes between healthy human individuals. The study's findings and limits: Across a handful of donors, naive CD4 shared roughly 5.2%, naive CD8 around 4%, memory CD4 roughly 2.2%, memory CD8 0.4% to 0.5%.

With 4 bases clipped from V and 5 bases from J, the junction kept 10 bases outside the gene matches. This CDR3 is 17 amino acids long. In germline, CDR1 is SEHNR, CDR2 FQNEAQ (reference sequence). The table came from immunoSEQ multiplex PCR; TCRdb's copy has only in-frame clones and leaves some out. The sample includes roughly 1,000,000 clones, 70% to 80% seen only once; the top ten take roughly 0.56%. V and J are TRBV7-9 and TRBJ2-1; 11 nucleotides align to TRBD2. Material: memory CD4+ T cells from PBMCs. As for subset: CD45RA-negative fraction. This sequence originates from a young man in good health. Some clones in this sample may be carry-over from other donors' samples. The CDR3 sequence is CASSSLNSGRAHNEQFF. The CDR3 region has the DNA TGTGCCAGCAGCTCACTAAATAGCGGGAGGGCCCACAATGAGCAGTTCTTC.